This T cell receptor beta chain comes out of a study of OX40 agonist ivuxolimab in advanced cancers. Some clones are missing from TCRdb's copy, which holds only in-frame ones; the method was immunoSEQ multiplex PCR. Among roughly 68,000 clones, around 90% were seen once, and the ten largest hold approximately 0.99%. Trimming shortened V by 4 bases and J by 1 base, and 11 bases separated the two germline ends. This CDR3 has 14 residues. CDR1 is SGHDT and CDR2 is YYEEEE in the germline V gene. As for this clone: Its antigen remains unidentified.

Overall study results and limits: Low normalized T-cell clonal expansion was also seen in some nonresponders.

The sequenced sample was CD4+ or CD8+ T cells sorted from blood, obtained in a trial of the OX40 agonist ivuxolimab. This TCR was recovered from an adult with an advanced solid tumor such as melanoma, head and neck, liver or kidney cancer. The chain uses TRBV5-6 and TRBJ1-1; D possibly corresponds to TRBD1 (6 bases). CDR3 in amino acids: CASSAGQPNTEAFF. The CDR3 coding sequence is TGTGCCAGCAGCGCGGGACAACCGAACACTGAAGCTTTCTTT. The variable domain in full, with the rest retrieved from reference TRBV5-6 and TRBJ1-1, is DAGVTQSPTHLIKTRGQQVTLRCSPKSGHDTVSWYQQALGQGPQFIFQYYEEEERQRGNFPDRFSGHQFPNYSSELNVNALLLGDSALYLCASSAGQPNTEAFFGQGTRLTVV.